One sample yielded the 10 T cell receptor beta chains listed below, sequenced in a study of response to subunit inactivated influenza vaccine (dated by TCRdb to 2016 to 2019). In light of the paper, this sample's time point label describes: approximately 47 days after influenza vaccine administration. Preparation of the library involved RT-PCR. Sequencing instrument: Illumina HiSeq 2500. Through fastp at Q25 and MiXCR, TCRdb rebuilt clones from the public reads, retaining in-frame beta chains. Entries are consolidated by CDR3 protein sequence, retaining the most common genes and DNA. In this sample the table shows about 520,000 distinct CDR3 sequences, over 9.5% of which occur a single time. The biggest ten clones account for about an eighth of the sample. The sample was PBMCs from blood, taken around seven weeks after vaccination. The receptors were sampled from a man in his fifties or sixties who received an inactivated influenza vaccine. Donor details come from another sample of the same person, matched by shared clones.

There are a few counts of this clonotype. The J gene is TRBJ2-1, the V gene TRBV2; the match to TRBD1 covers 7 bases. Germline V CDR1 and CDR2: SNHLY, FYNNEI. CDR3 length equals 19 residues. Trimming cost V 3 bases and J 10 bases; bases outside gene matches: 24. The CDR3 here is CASSDVGQSRWVGAREQFF. The CDR3, as DNA: TGTGCCAGCAGTGATGTGGGACAGTCTCGGTGGGTGGGAGCCCGGGAGCAGTTCTTC.

Many counts were recorded for this clonotype. This chain links TRBV5-6 with TRBJ2-7, with D perhaps TRBD2 (5 bases). V was clipped by 0 bases and J by 7 bases, with 8 bases between them. In germline, CDR1 is SGHDT, CDR2 YYEEEE. CDR3 length: 12 amino acids. The CDR3 DNA reads TGTGCCAGCAGCTTGGCGAGGGTAGAGCAGTACTTC. This gives the protein CASSLARVEQYF.

Remarks on this clonotype: A much more abundant neighbour one base away suggests this may be a read error. This chain uses TRBV27 with TRBJ2-1, with TRBD2 identical over 9 bases. Germline V gene data show CDR1 as MNHEY and CDR2 as SMNVEV (reference sequence). Trimming cost V 5 bases and J 13 bases; bases outside gene matches: 9. This CDR3 region has 13 residues. Here the CDR3 DNA reads TGTGCCAGCAGTCTCTCGACTAGCGGACGACAGTTCTTC. It yields the protein CASSLSTSGRQFF.

This clonotype occurred a few times. V and J are TRBV5-1 and TRBJ1-1, with D hard to call. Germline V CDR1 and CDR2: SGHRS, YFSETQ. This CDR3 has 15 residues. Trimming pared 1 base from V and 0 bases from J, leaving 10 bases between. The CDR3 DNA is TGCGCCAGCAGCTTGTTTGCGGAATTGAACACTGAAGCTTTCTTT. Amino acid sequence: CASSLFAELNTEAFF.

The chain employs TRBV15 and TRBJ1-2; the D is unclear. Trimming removed 3 bases from V and 2 bases from J, with 16 bases in between. Germline V CDR1 and CDR2: LNHNV, YYDKDF (reference sequence). The CDR3 has 16 residues. CDR3 nucleotides: TGTGCCACCAGCAGGGAGCGGATTCCTGAGAACTATGGCTACACCTTC. Amino acid sequence: CATSRERIPENYGYTF.

The rearrangement joins TRBV4-3 to TRBJ1-2; D call uncertain. The CDR3 loop spans 14 amino acids. Per the germline V gene, CDR1 is LGHNA and CDR2 is YSLEER. V was shortened by 1 base and J by 5 bases, with 11 bases between the two germline ends. In DNA, the CDR3 is TGCGCCAGCAGCCAAGGGACCTTACTTTATGGCTACACCTTC. Translation: CASSQGTLLYGYTF.

In its sample, this clonotype was seen many times. The V and J genes are TRBV6-6 and TRBJ2-5; D is possibly TRBD2 (7 bases). Germline V gene sequence: CDR1 MNHNY, CDR2 SVGAGI (reference sequence). The CDR3 covers 13 residues. The V end was cut by 4 bases, the J end by 5 bases, with 11 bases between. CDR3 DNA: TGTGCCAGCAGTTCCGGGGGGCTGGAGACCCAGTACTTC. It is translated as CASSSGGLETQYF.

This clonotype occurred a few times. This rearrangement joins TRBV6-5 to TRBJ1-5; D not resolved. This CDR3 region has 15 residues. Germline V gene lookup returns CDR1 MNHEY and CDR2 SVGAGI. Between the trimmed V and J ends, which lost 0 bases and 3 bases, there was a span of 9 bases. The CDR3, as DNA: TGTGCCAGCAGTTACTCGGCCGCCGCCAATCAGCCCCAGCATTTT. Its protein is CASSYSAAANQPQHF.

Details on this clonotype: A read error may produce the germline difference seen at one junction end. V usage is TRBV20-1 and J usage is TRBJ2-6, with 10 bases fitting TRBD1. Looked up from germline, CDR1 is DFQATT and CDR2 is SNEGSKA (reference sequence). The CDR3 covers 16 residues. CDR3 in DNA: TGCTGTGCTACTCCCGGGACAGGGGCTGGGGCCAACGTCCTGACTTTC. Translated, it gives CCATPGTGAGANVLTF.

This clonotype has more than one count but fewer than ten. The chain combines TRBV7-2 with TRBJ2-3; D gene uncertain. The germline gives CDR1 SGHTA, CDR2 FQGNSA. The germline V and J ends were trimmed by 3 bases and 4 bases, with 11 bases remaining between them. This CDR3 contains 14 residues. The CDR3 reads CASSFGASADTQYF. DNA of the CDR3: TGTGCCAGCAGCTTTGGTGCGTCGGCAGATACGCAGTATTTT.